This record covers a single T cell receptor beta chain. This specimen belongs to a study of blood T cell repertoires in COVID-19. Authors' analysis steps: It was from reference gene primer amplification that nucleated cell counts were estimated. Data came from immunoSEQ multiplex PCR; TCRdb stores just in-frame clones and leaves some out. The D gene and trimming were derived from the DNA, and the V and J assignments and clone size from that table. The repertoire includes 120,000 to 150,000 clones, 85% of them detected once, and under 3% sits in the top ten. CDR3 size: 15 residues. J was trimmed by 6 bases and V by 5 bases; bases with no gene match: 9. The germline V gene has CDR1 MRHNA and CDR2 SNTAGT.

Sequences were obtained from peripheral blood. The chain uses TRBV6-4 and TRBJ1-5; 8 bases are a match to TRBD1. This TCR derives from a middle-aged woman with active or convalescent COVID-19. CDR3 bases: TGTGCCAGCAGTCCGACAGGGGTAAGGGGTCAGCCCCAGCATTTT. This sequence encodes CASSPTGVRGQPQHF.